The following is a TCR beta chain sequence with its context. Its binding antigen is unknown. The record has no base qualities; no much larger clone is one base away. Participants in the prospective study were aged about 18 to 95 years, lived in about two dozen United States geographic areas, and enrolled through a virtual design. In the prospective study, cohorts were assigned on the basis of participant-reported clinical history obtained from a screening survey and a study questionnaire. Exposed participants had been in contact, within 2 weeks of entering the study, with a person who had a PCR-confirmed or clinician-diagnosed case of COVID-19. In the prospective study, mobile phlebotomists collected whole blood, serum and a nasopharyngeal or oropharyngeal swab from each participant. Additional blood draws and questionnaires over an approximately two-month period could optionally be provided by prospective study participants. Before DNA extraction, prospective study blood samples were shipped either frozen or at room temperature.

The immunoSEQ Assay, a bias-controlled multiplex PCR, was used to amplify TCRbeta CDR3 regions from genomic DNA. Per the original workflow: Nucleated cell counts per sample were estimated from amplification of reference gene primers within the assay. To quantify the absolute abundance of each unique TCRbeta CDR3 rearrangement, sequence reads were collapsed and filtered. Productive Simpson clonality was computed per sample as the square root of Simpson's diversity index over productive rearrangements. In TCRdb, the immuneACCESS table is reduced to in-frame sequences with V and J assigned. These tables do not hold every clone; where another copy was compared, an unresolved V gene accounts for under half, and the others remain unexplained. V and J calls and clone size come straight from that table; D and trimming were deduced from the DNA. For this sample the table gives 300,000 to 400,000 clones, of which 90% to 95% were detected only once. Of the sample, roughly 3.9% is held by the ten largest clones.

The sample originates from a study of blood T cell repertoires in COVID-19 (dated by TCRdb to the early 2020s). Study-level background: The collaborator samples originated in the United States, Italy and Spain and spanned the acute and convalescent phases of COVID-19. Where available, HLA class I and class II types were obtained from metadata supplied by the sample provider rather than from assay-based typing. The prospective study material was composed of cDNA or gDNA derived from T cells, B-cell-depleted T cells, or PBMCs. Nearly every sample came with metadata listing a de-identified subject ID, COVID-19 status, age in years and sex. The dataset comprised deeply sampled blood TCRbeta repertoires from subjects exposed to, actively infected with, or recovered from COVID-19. Samples came from the ongoing ImmuneRACE study (first 160 participants) plus 1,254 subjects from 6 global collaborators. A freely available public database, intended as a resource for researchers studying the immune response to SARS-CoV-2, is where the repertoires were released. Summary of the overall study and its limitations: The amount of clinical and demographic metadata varied by source and participant and was provided uncurated.

CDR1 and CDR2 were assigned from the germline V gene as SGHVS and FQNEAQ. The CDR3 spans 17 residues, from the cysteine through the phenylalanine. CDR3 DNA only is kept here, 51 bases in frame from base 1. V loses 0 bases of germline sequence and J loses 7 bases, and the interval between the two ends is 21 bases. Recombination joined TRBV7-8 with TRBJ1-2; the D segment could be TRBD1, given 5 matching bases. The receptor's source is a woman aged 25 to 39 who had been exposed to COVID-19. The sample consisted of PBMCs or T cells enriched from blood (not recorded which). For the CDR3, the sequence is CASSLALGDSRVGGYTF. In nucleotides, the sequence is TGTGCCAGCAGCTTAGCGTTAGGGGACTCCCGGGTCGGTGGCTACACCTTC.